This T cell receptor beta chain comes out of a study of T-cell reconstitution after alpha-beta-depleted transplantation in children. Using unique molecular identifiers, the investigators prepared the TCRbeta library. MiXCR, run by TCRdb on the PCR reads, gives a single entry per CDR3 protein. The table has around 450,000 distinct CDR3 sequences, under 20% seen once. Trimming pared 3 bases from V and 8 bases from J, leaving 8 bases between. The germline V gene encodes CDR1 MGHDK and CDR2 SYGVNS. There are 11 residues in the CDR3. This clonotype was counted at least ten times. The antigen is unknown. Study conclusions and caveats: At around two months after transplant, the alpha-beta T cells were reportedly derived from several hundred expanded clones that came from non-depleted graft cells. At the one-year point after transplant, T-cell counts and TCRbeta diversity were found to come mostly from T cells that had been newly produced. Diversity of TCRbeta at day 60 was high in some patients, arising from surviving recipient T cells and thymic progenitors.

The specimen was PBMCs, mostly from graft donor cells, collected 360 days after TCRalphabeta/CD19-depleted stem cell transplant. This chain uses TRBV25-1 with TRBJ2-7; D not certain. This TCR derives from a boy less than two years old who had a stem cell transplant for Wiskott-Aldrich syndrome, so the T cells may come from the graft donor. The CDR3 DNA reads TGTGCCAGCAGTGACAGGTACAAGCAGTACTTC. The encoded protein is CASSDRYKQYF.